These 22 T cell receptor beta chains share one sample of origin, sequenced in a study of graft-versus-host responses after intestinal transplantation. The data were produced by immunoSEQ multiplex PCR, yet TCRdb's version contains in-frame clones alone and is incomplete. Of roughly 120,000 clones listed, over 75% are singletons. These receptors are not linked to any known antigen. Material: unstimulated CD4+ T cells sorted from spleen or lymph node cells, obtained before intestinal transplant. The source is a human donor who received an intestinal transplant.

This clone was detected only once. This sequence joins TRBV10-2 and TRBJ2-4, with D possibly TRBD1 on 6 matching bases. From germline, CDR1 is WSHSY and CDR2 SAAADI. Between the trimmed V and J ends, which lost 0 bases and 0 bases, there was a span of 12 bases. This CDR3 region has 17 residues. The CDR3 here is CASSESNRDLAKNIQYF. As DNA, the CDR3 is TGCGCCAGCAGTGAGTCAAACAGGGACCTAGCCAAAAACATTCAGTACTTC.

The V gene is TRBV28, the J gene TRBJ2-7, with TRBD1 matching over 10 bases. Germline V gene data show CDR1 as MDHEN and CDR2 as SYDVKM. The CDR3 is 15 amino acids. V gave up 6 bases and J gave up 6 bases; unmatched junction bases: 11. CDR3 nucleotide sequence: TGTGCCAGCAGGCCGGGACAGGGGTACGCTGGCGAGCAGTACTTC. Translating gives CASRPGQGYAGEQYF.

The genes are TRBV27 and TRBJ1-5, with 7 bases identical to TRBD1. Germline trimming cut 7 bases from V and 3 bases from J; bases unmatched to any gene: 9. The CDR3 runs to 15 residues. The germline V gene encodes CDR1 MNHEY and CDR2 SMNVEV (reference sequence). This chain's CDR3 is CASTSRGGINQPQHF. In DNA form, the CDR3 reads TGTGCCAGCACCTCTCGAGGGGGCATCAATCAGCCCCAGCATTTT.

V and J are TRBV6-1 and TRBJ1-2; 9 positions match TRBD1. Germline CDR1 and CDR2: MNHNS and SASEGT. The CDR3 is made up of 14 amino acids. The V segment lost 4 bases and the J segment 7 bases; nucleotides outside the gene matches: 7. As DNA, the CDR3 is TGTGCCAGCAGTGTTAGGACAGGGGTCGGTGGCTACACCTTC. Its protein is CASSVRTGVGGYTF.

The V and J genes are TRBV6-5 and TRBJ1-2; D not resolved. CDR1 is MNHEY, CDR2 SVGAGI, per germline. The V end lost 0 bases, the J end lost 6 bases, and 14 bases lay between the germline ends. The CDR3 is 15 residues long. DNA of the CDR3: TGTGCCAGCAGTTACTCGAATGCGGCAGACGATGGCTACACCTTC. This encodes CASSYSNAADDGYTF.

This chain uses TRBV7-3 with TRBJ1-1; D possibly corresponds to TRBD1 (6 bases). The CDR3 loop spans 14 amino acids. V gave up 5 bases and J gave up 4 bases, with 14 bases separating them. Germline loops: CDR1 SGHTA, CDR2 FQGTGA. CDR3 region: CASSPTGRGTEAFF. The CDR3 DNA is TGTGCCAGCAGCCCCACAGGGCGAGGCACTGAAGCTTTCTTT.

V and J are TRBV9 and TRBJ1-6; D might be TRBD1 (5 bases). Germline V gene data show CDR1 as SGDLS and CDR2 as YYNGEE. The germline V and J ends were trimmed by 4 bases and 7 bases, with 15 bases remaining between them. This CDR3 has 15 amino acids. The CDR3 nucleotides are TGTGCCAGCAGCTCGAGCGGGGCAGGAAATTCACCCCTCCACTTT. Translation: CASSSSGAGNSPLHF. The whole variable domain, remainder taken from reference TRBV9 and TRBJ1-6, is DSGVTQTPKHLITATGQRVTLRCSPRSGDLSVYWYQQSLDQGLQFLIQYYNGEERAKGNILERFSAQQFPDLHSELNLSSLELGDSALYFCASSSSGAGNSPLHFGNGTRLTVT.

V and J are TRBV6-5 and TRBJ1-2; the match to TRBD1 covers 10 bases. The CDR3 loop spans 15 amino acids. After removal of 5 bases from V and 2 bases from J, the junction contained 5 bases not matched to a gene. Germline V gene lookup returns CDR1 MNHEY and CDR2 SVGAGI. For the CDR3, the DNA is TGTGCCAGCAGTGGTCGGGACAGGGGAAACTATGGCTACACCTTC. Its protein is CASSGRDRGNYGYTF.

This sequence joins TRBV29-1 and TRBJ1-1; 8 bases match TRBD1. Germline values: CDR1 SQVTM, CDR2 ANQGSEA. J lost 4 bases, V lost 4 bases, and 5 bases had no gene match. The CDR3 is 13 amino acids. This CDR3 is CSVAGQGVTEAFF. In nucleotides, the CDR3 is TGCAGCGTTGCTGGACAGGGCGTCACTGAAGCTTTCTTT. Filled out from reference TRBV29-1 and TRBJ1-1, the complete variable domain reads SAVISQKPSRDICQRGTSLTIQCQVDSQVTMMFWYRQQPGQSLTLIATANQGSEATYESGFVIDKFPISRPNLTFSTLTVSNMSPEDSSIYLCSVAGQGVTEAFFGQGTRLTVV.

The chain carries TRBV9 and TRBJ2-3; D not certain. CDR1 SGDLS and CDR2 YYNGEE come from the germline V gene. Deletions cut 2 bases from V and 2 bases from J, with 9 bases between. The CDR3 covers 14 residues. The CDR3 protein is CASSVAIITDTQYF. As DNA, the CDR3 is TGTGCCAGCAGCGTGGCCATTATCACAGATACGCAGTATTTT.

The count of this clone is one. The rearrangement uses TRBV7-8 and TRBJ2-5; 11 bases match TRBD1. The V gene's germline CDR1 is SGHVS and CDR2 FQNEAQ. The CDR3 totals 17 residues. The junction had 8 bases not matched to a gene; V was cut back by 0 bases and J by 5 bases. The CDR3 DNA is TGTGCCAGCAGCTTAGCGCTAGGACAGGGGGCTTGGGAGACCCAGTACTTC. Its protein is CASSLALGQGAWETQYF.

In this sample, this clone turned up a few times. The chain recombines TRBV5-1 with TRBJ2-7; the match to TRBD2 covers 7 bases. The CDR3 has 15 amino acids. Germline CDR1 and CDR2: SGHRS and YFSETQ. V dropped 0 bases and J dropped 6; count of bases not matched to a gene: 9. The CDR3 nucleotides are TGCGCCAGCAGCTTGGTGGTTGGACTAGATTCCGAGCAGTACTTC. This codes for CASSLVVGLDSEQYF.

CDR3 bases: TGTGCCAGCAGCCCCTTCCGGGACATAAGGCAGCCCCAGCATTTT. Its protein product is CASSPFRDIRQPQHF. This chain links TRBV4-2 with TRBJ1-5; a weak D match, TRBD1 (6 bases). This CDR3 contains 15 residues. The germline gives CDR1 LGHNA, CDR2 YNFKEQ. V shed 4 bases and J shed 7 bases, with 17 bases lying between them.

V gene TRBV19 combines with J gene TRBJ1-5, with TRBD1 as a possible D gene (5 bases). The ends were cut back, 7 bases at V and 3 bases at J, with 13 bases in the middle. The CDR3 is 14 residues long. CDR1 is LNHDA, CDR2 SQIVND, per germline (reference sequence). CDR3 bases: TGTGCCAGTATGGAAAGACAGCCCAATCAGCCCCAGCATTTT. Its translation is CASMERQPNQPQHF.

The V gene is TRBV5-1, the J gene TRBJ1-4, with D possibly matching TRBD1 (5 bases). V lost 0 bases, J lost 7 bases, and 10 bases lay in between. Germline V gives CDR1 SGHRS, CDR2 YFSETQ. The CDR3 extends over 14 amino acids. The CDR3 loop reads CASSLAGRREKLFF. CDR3 DNA: TGCGCCAGCAGCTTGGCAGGGAGGCGTGAAAAACTGTTTTTT.

This chain joins TRBV19 and TRBJ1-2; D not certain. Trimming cost V 7 bases and J 8 bases, with 11 bases left between them. There are 11 residues in the CDR3. Germline assignment: CDR1 LNHDA and CDR2 SQIVND (reference sequence). The CDR3 bases are TGTGCCAGTAACTTAGGCGGAGGCTACACCTTC. Its translation: CASNLGGGYTF.

V gene TRBV29-1 combines with J gene TRBJ1-1; D unclear. The CDR3 is 13 amino acids. V gave up 4 bases and J gave up 5 bases, with 14 bases separating them. The germline gives CDR1 SQVTM, CDR2 ANQGSEA. CDR3 amino acids: CSVGDKGETEAFF. The CDR3 nucleotides are TGCAGCGTTGGGGATAAGGGAGAAACTGAAGCTTTCTTT.

Written as DNA, the CDR3 is TGTGCCATCAGTGAATATCGGGACAGGGGGCGGTACGAGCAGTACTTC. It translates to CAISEYRDRGRYEQYF. The V call is TRBV10-3, the J call TRBJ2-7, with 12 nucleotides matching TRBD1. Germline V gives CDR1 ENHRY, CDR2 SYGVKD. The CDR3 has 16 amino acids. Trimming cost V 3 bases and J 4 bases; bases outside gene matches: 7.

The chain employs TRBV6-5 and TRBJ2-3, with D possibly being TRBD2 (6 bases). Germline CDR1 and CDR2: MNHEY and SVGAGI. The CDR3 length is 14 residues. Trimming cost V 5 bases and J 4 bases, with 13 bases left between them. The CDR3 DNA follows: TGTGCCAGCAGTGTAAGGAGGGGCGCAGATACGCAGTATTTT. Protein product: CASSVRRGADTQYF.

The V and J genes are TRBV28 and TRBJ2-7; D might be TRBD1 (6 bases). Germline values: CDR1 MDHEN, CDR2 SYDVKM. Trimming shortened V by 6 bases and J by 2 bases, and 11 bases separated the two germline ends. The CDR3 loop spans 13 amino acids. In DNA, the CDR3 is TGTGCCAGCAGAGTAACAGGGACCTACGAGCAGTACTTC. Translated: CASRVTGTYEQYF.

This sequence joins TRBV5-5 and TRBJ1-5, with D possibly TRBD1 on 5 matching bases. The germline V gene has CDR1 SGHKS and CDR2 YYEKEE (reference sequence). This CDR3 has 16 residues. Trimming removed 0 bases from V and 6 bases from J, with 16 bases in between. This CDR3 is CASSLGPGTGGQPQHF. CDR3 DNA: TGTGCCAGCAGCTTGGGTCCAGGGACGGGAGGTCAGCCCCAGCATTTT. The complete variable domain, with remaining parts taken from reference TRBV5-5 and TRBJ1-5, reads DAGVTQSPTHLIKTRGQQVTLRCSPISGHKSVSWYQQVLGQGPQFIFQYYEKEERGRGNFPDRFSARQFPNYSSELNVNALLLGDSALYLCASSLGPGTGGQPQHFGDGTRLSIL.

The J gene is TRBJ2-5, the V gene TRBV10-3; 10 bases align to TRBD1. This CDR3 comprises 16 residues. Germline assignment: CDR1 ENHRY and CDR2 SYGVKD. Unmatched junction bases numbered 8, after V lost 5 bases and J lost 2 bases. For the CDR3, the DNA is TGTGCCATCAGTCGGCGCCGGGACAGGGGACAAGAGACCCAGTACTTC. This translates into CAISRRRDRGQETQYF.